The rows below give T cell receptor beta chains drawn from one sample of a study of T cell responses to AZD1222 COVID-19 vaccine. Here immunoSEQ multiplex PCR was the method, and the copy in TCRdb shows in-frame clones only, minus some. This table has tens of thousands of clones, roughly 90% appearing once. Sequences were derived from peripheral blood, sampled on day 0 of AZD1222 vaccination. Every receptor here comes from an adult in good health. Both conserved end residues are part of each CDR3. Each record gives: V gene, J gene, clone size, D gene, CDR3 protein, CDR3 DNA. The D gene is left open where the match is weak. Size values are once, few and many counts, or a class for expanded clones, and some rows have none.

v_call: TRBV27; j_call: TRBJ1-3; clone_size: -; d_call: TRBD1; cdr3_aa: CASSLRGQSSSSAGNTIYF; cdr3_nt: TGTGCCAGCAGTTTGAGGGGGCAAAGTTCGTCAAGTGCTGGAAACACCATATATTTT
v_call: TRBV19; j_call: TRBJ2-1; clone_size: -; d_call: -; cdr3_aa: CASSTLSATSYNEQFF; cdr3_nt: TGTGCCAGTAGTACCCTCTCGGCTACCTCCTACAATGAGCAGTTCTTC
v_call: TRBV7-3; j_call: TRBJ2-6; clone_size: -; d_call: -; cdr3_aa: CASSSSSGANVLTF; cdr3_nt: TGTGCCAGCAGCTCTTCCTCTGGGGCCAACGTCCTGACTTTC
v_call: TRBV27; j_call: TRBJ2-1; clone_size: -; d_call: -; cdr3_aa: CASSLSNEQFF; cdr3_nt: TGTGCCAGCAGTTTGTCGAATGAGCAGTTCTTC
v_call: TRBV7-9; j_call: TRBJ2-6; clone_size: -; d_call: -; cdr3_aa: CASSLSGSGANVLTF; cdr3_nt: TGTGCCAGCAGCTTATCGGGGTCTGGGGCCAACGTCCTGACTTTC
v_call: TRBV15; j_call: TRBJ2-5; clone_size: -; d_call: TRBD2; cdr3_aa: CATSRDVPGGLGETQYF; cdr3_nt: TGTGCCACCAGCAGAGATGTACCGGGGGGGCTCGGGGAGACCCAGTACTTC
v_call: TRBV5-4; j_call: TRBJ2-3; clone_size: -; d_call: -; cdr3_aa: CASSPERVEYINTQYF; cdr3_nt: TGTGCCAGCAGCCCCGAGCGTGTGGAGTACATAAATACGCAGTATTTT
v_call: TRBV6-5; j_call: TRBJ2-5; clone_size: -; d_call: TRBD2; cdr3_aa: CASTHRLAGRETQYF; cdr3_nt: TGTGCCAGCACCCACCGGCTAGCGGGGCGAGAGACCCAGTACTTC
v_call: TRBV7-9; j_call: TRBJ2-2; clone_size: -; d_call: -; cdr3_aa: CASSLRYLTNTGELFF; cdr3_nt: TGTGCCAGCAGCTTAAGGTACCTAACCAACACCGGGGAGCTGTTTTTT
v_call: TRBV7-9; j_call: TRBJ1-5; clone_size: once; d_call: -; cdr3_aa: CASSLAPGSQPQHF; cdr3_nt: TGTGCCAGCAGCTTAGCGCCAGGGAGTCAGCCCCAGCATTTT
v_call: TRBV15; j_call: TRBJ1-4; clone_size: -; d_call: -; cdr3_aa: CATSQRTGSEKLFF; cdr3_nt: TGTGCCACCAGCCAGAGAACGGGATCGGAAAAACTGTTTTTT
v_call: TRBV7-9; j_call: TRBJ1-6; clone_size: -; d_call: TRBD1; cdr3_aa: CASSTADRGSPLHF; cdr3_nt: TGTGCCAGCAGCACAGCGGACAGGGGTTCACCCCTCCACTTT
v_call: TRBV27; j_call: TRBJ2-7; clone_size: -; d_call: TRBD2; cdr3_aa: CASSPLGGGGRYEQYF; cdr3_nt: TGTGCCAGCAGCCCCCTCGGCGGGGGGGGCCGGTACGAGCAGTACTTC
v_call: TRBV19; j_call: TRBJ1-1; clone_size: -; d_call: -; cdr3_aa: CASSITGYLSTEAFF; cdr3_nt: TGTGCCAGTAGTATAACCGGGTATTTATCCACTGAAGCTTTCTTT
v_call: TRBV7-9; j_call: TRBJ2-5; clone_size: few; d_call: TRBD2; cdr3_aa: CASSFSSGSETQYF; cdr3_nt: TGTGCCAGCAGCTTTTCTAGCGGGAGTGAGACCCAGTACTTC
v_call: TRBV29-1; j_call: TRBJ1-1; clone_size: -; d_call: -; cdr3_aa: CSGTVAGEAFF; cdr3_nt: TGCAGCGGGACTGTGGCAGGTGAAGCTTTCTTT
v_call: TRBV6-1; j_call: TRBJ1-5; clone_size: -; d_call: -; cdr3_aa: CASSALTSSGGQPQHF; cdr3_nt: TGTGCCAGCAGTGCCCTGACATCCAGCGGAGGTCAGCCCCAGCATTTT
v_call: TRBV5-6; j_call: TRBJ1-1; clone_size: once; d_call: -; cdr3_aa: CASSEPTGTPNTEAFF; cdr3_nt: TGTGCCAGCAGCGAGCCAACCGGGACACCGAACACTGAAGCTTTCTTT
v_call: TRBV9; j_call: TRBJ1-1; clone_size: -; d_call: TRBD1; cdr3_aa: CASSAGTGGPAEAFF; cdr3_nt: TGTGCCAGCAGCGCGGGGACAGGTGGTCCGGCTGAAGCTTTCTTT
v_call: TRBV2; j_call: TRBJ1-4; clone_size: -; d_call: -; cdr3_aa: CASRLTGTNEKLFF; cdr3_nt: TGTGCCAGCAGATTGACAGGAACTAATGAAAAACTGTTTTTT
v_call: TRBV7-9; j_call: TRBJ1-1; clone_size: -; d_call: -; cdr3_aa: CATPRSGAMNTEAFF; cdr3_nt: TGTGCCACCCCCAGGTCAGGGGCAATGAACACTGAAGCTTTCTTT
v_call: TRBV19; j_call: TRBJ1-5; clone_size: -; d_call: TRBD1; cdr3_aa: CASSGTGRSNQPQHF; cdr3_nt: TGTGCCAGTAGCGGGACAGGGAGATCCAATCAGCCCCAGCATTTT
v_call: TRBV10-3; j_call: TRBJ1-6; clone_size: -; d_call: -; cdr3_aa: CAISETGPDSPLHF; cdr3_nt: TGTGCCATCAGTGAGACAGGGCCCGATTCACCCCTCCACTTT
v_call: TRBV5-1; j_call: TRBJ2-2; clone_size: -; d_call: -; cdr3_aa: CASSTMVVNTGELFF; cdr3_nt: TGCGCCAGCAGCACGATGGTCGTGAACACCGGGGAGCTGTTTTTT
v_call: TRBV4-1; j_call: TRBJ2-1; clone_size: -; d_call: -; cdr3_aa: CASSQVQSSGNEQFF; cdr3_nt: TGCGCCAGCAGCCAAGTTCAATCGTCTGGCAATGAGCAGTTCTTC
v_call: TRBV18; j_call: TRBJ2-7; clone_size: -; d_call: -; cdr3_aa: CASSAGQTTYEQYF; cdr3_nt: TGTGCCAGCTCAGCGGGACAGACAACCTACGAGCAGTACTTC
v_call: TRBV23-1; j_call: TRBJ1-1; clone_size: -; d_call: -; cdr3_aa: CASRTGRRTEAFF; cdr3_nt: TGCGCCAGCAGGACGGGACGGAGGACTGAAGCTTTCTTT
v_call: TRBV7-9; j_call: TRBJ1-4; clone_size: -; d_call: TRBD1; cdr3_aa: CASSLTTGGFEKLFF; cdr3_nt: TGTGCCAGCAGCTTAACGACAGGGGGCTTTGAAAAACTGTTTTTT
v_call: TRBV12-5; j_call: TRBJ1-1; clone_size: -; d_call: -; cdr3_aa: CASGLVSGTPNTEAFF; cdr3_nt: TGTGCTAGTGGTTTGGTGTCCGGGACACCGAACACTGAAGCTTTCTTT
v_call: TRBV7-2; j_call: TRBJ2-5; clone_size: -; d_call: TRBD2; cdr3_aa: CASSYGLAEQETQYF; cdr3_nt: TGTGCCAGCAGCTACGGACTAGCGGAACAAGAGACCCAGTACTTC
v_call: TRBV11-3; j_call: TRBJ1-5; clone_size: -; d_call: -; cdr3_aa: CASPRETTVLNQPQHF; cdr3_nt: TGTGCCAGCCCCCGGGAAACCACGGTTCTCAATCAGCCCCAGCATTTT
v_call: TRBV4-1; j_call: TRBJ2-1; clone_size: -; d_call: -; cdr3_aa: CASSPGPGAYNEQFF; cdr3_nt: TGCGCCAGCAGCCCAGGTCCGGGGGCGTACAATGAGCAGTTCTTC
v_call: TRBV24-1; j_call: TRBJ2-3; clone_size: -; d_call: -; cdr3_aa: CATSDSKDTFDSTDTQYF; cdr3_nt: TGTGCCACCAGTGATTCGAAAGACACCTTTGACAGCACAGATACGCAGTATTTT
v_call: TRBV9; j_call: TRBJ1-2; clone_size: -; d_call: TRBD1; cdr3_aa: CASSVVTGEPTNYGYTF; cdr3_nt: TGTGCCAGCAGCGTAGTAACAGGGGAGCCCACTAACTATGGCTACACCTTC
v_call: TRBV9; j_call: TRBJ2-7; clone_size: -; d_call: -; cdr3_aa: CASSVGSSYEQYF; cdr3_nt: TGTGCCAGCAGCGTAGGGTCCTCCTACGAGCAGTACTTC
v_call: TRBV6-4; j_call: TRBJ1-2; clone_size: -; d_call: -; cdr3_aa: CASSAGQITHYGYTF; cdr3_nt: TGTGCCAGCAGTGCTGGACAGATAACGCACTATGGCTACACCTTC
v_call: TRBV7-3; j_call: TRBJ2-3; clone_size: -; d_call: TRBD1; cdr3_aa: CASSLRTGVGTDTQYF; cdr3_nt: TGTGCCAGCAGCCTAAGGACAGGGGTGGGCACAGATACGCAGTATTTT
v_call: TRBV13; j_call: TRBJ2-7; clone_size: few; d_call: -; cdr3_aa: CASSPEPLAPAYEQYF; cdr3_nt: TGTGCCAGCAGCCCCGAGCCCCTCGCTCCGGCGTACGAGCAGTACTTC
v_call: TRBV19; j_call: TRBJ1-3; clone_size: -; d_call: -; cdr3_aa: CASKLLLPSGGNTIYF; cdr3_nt: TGTGCCAGTAAGCTCCTGCTACCGTCGGGGGGAAACACCATATATTTT
v_call: TRBV19; j_call: TRBJ2-3; clone_size: once; d_call: TRBD2; cdr3_aa: CASSWGGSTDTQYF; cdr3_nt: TGTGCCAGTAGTTGGGGGGGAAGCACAGATACGCAGTATTTT
v_call: TRBV5-1; j_call: TRBJ2-5; clone_size: few; d_call: TRBD2; cdr3_aa: CASSQPSGSQETQYF; cdr3_nt: TGCGCCAGCAGCCAACCTAGCGGGAGTCAAGAGACCCAGTACTTC
v_call: TRBV12-3/TRBV12-4; j_call: TRBJ1-5; clone_size: -; d_call: -; cdr3_aa: CASSTKVEPQHF; cdr3_nt: TGTGCCAGCAGTACTAAAGTAGAGCCCCAGCATTTT
v_call: TRBV5-1; j_call: TRBJ2-1; clone_size: once; d_call: TRBD2; cdr3_aa: CASDLGNGGSINEQFF; cdr3_nt: TGCGCCAGCGACCTAGGTAACGGGGGGTCCATCAATGAGCAGTTCTTC